This T cell receptor (beta chain) was sequenced in a study of T cell repertoires in cytomegalovirus infection (dated by TCRdb to the late 2010s). About the investigation overall: Alongside well-studied HLA-B-restricted epitopes, the peptide stimulations were aimed at recently identified HLA-C-restricted CMV epitopes, whose presentation resists viral immunomodulation. Donor HLA type was relevant to the analysis, because carriage of CMV infection together with the matching HLA type was indicated by public TCR beta signatures. Paper-wide results and their limitations: Carriers of CMV infection plus the relevant HLA type were discriminated by the cumulative frequency of public TCR beta family members in the study cohort and in an independent 352-donor cohort. The ex vivo response was dominated by HLA-C-restricted CMV-specific TCR beta clonotypes, which also provided the single most frequent clonotype in two of eight donors.

In this sample, this clonotype turned up many times. The antigen it binds to is not known. No base-level quality is on record; no much larger clone is a single base apart. Taken with the paper, the label for treatment or condition translates to: in vitro stimulation with specific CMV peptide epitopes to enrich CMV-specific T cells. This sample was sequenced with an Illumina HiSeq 1500. TCRdb handled the public reads itself, with Q25 trimming in fastp and clone calling in MiXCR, and kept productive beta chains. Identical CDR3 protein sequences are pooled into one entry, listed with their most common genes and DNA. The sample table contains some 920,000 distinct CDR3 sequences; only one count was recorded for roughly 31% of them. Clones ranked in the top ten supply around 15% of the sample. V loses 1 base, J loses 3 bases, and the germline ends lie 16 bases apart. CDR1 and CDR2, looked up from the germline V gene, are SGHVS and FNYEAQ. The CDR3 contains 17 residues, cysteine and phenylalanine counted. Just CDR3 DNA is preserved here, 51 bases in frame from base 1.

The V and J segments used are TRBV7-6 and TRBJ2-1; the D segment could be TRBD1, given 5 matching bases. The sample was cultured CD8+ T cells from PBMCs, taken from culture after CMV antigen stimulation. The TCR comes from a human donor in good health (CMV status not recorded). Some clones in this sample may be carry-over from other donors' samples. The CDR3 reads as follows: CASSLVMGRQIYNEQFF. The DNA is as follows: TGTGCCAGCAGCTTAGTAATGGGTCGACAGATCTACAATGAGCAGTTCTTC.